This TCR beta chain was sequenced during a study of T cells in Graves' hyperthyroidism and ophthalmopathy. This CDR3 is 13 amino acids long. Germline loops: CDR1 SEHNR, CDR2 FQNEAQ (reference sequence). This clonotype came up many times. Its antigen is as yet unknown. A read error may account for a junction end that differs from germline. General study points: Patients with ophthalmopathy were separated from those with stable hyperthyroidism by a 13 V-J model. Model predictions of ophthalmopathy came a median about 6.3 months before onset.

What was amplified from RNA transcripts were TCR beta CDR3 regions. The HTBI primer set was used in a first-round RT-PCR of the TCR CDR3. TCRdb ran MiXCR on the multiplex PCR reads and lists one entry per CDR3 protein. Here the sample spans some 50,000 distinct CDR3 sequences, 54% being singletons. The TCR sequence derives from a man between 18 and 35 years old with Graves' hyperthyroidism. The sample was peripheral blood or thyroid tissue (not recorded which). The rearrangement joins TRBV7-9 to TRBJ2-5, with 8 bases lining up with TRBD2. The CDR3 DNA sequence: TGTGCCAGCAGCATAGCGGGGCGGGAGACCCAGTACTTC. This gives the protein CASSIAGRETQYF.